Each of the 14 T cell receptor beta chains below was sequenced from the same sample in a study of T cells expressing NK-cell markers. Following a re-call of the 5' RACE reads, TCRdb has one entry per CDR3 protein and lacks DNA. The sample table sets out about 160,000 distinct CDR3 sequences. Sequencing was done on a sample of blood T cells: a sorted CD56 or NKG2C T cell subset, CD4+ or CD8+ T cells, or bulk PBMC T cells (not recorded which). All receptors come from a woman between 18 and 70 years old in good health.

The rearrangement joins TRBV5-4 to TRBJ2-2; with no DNA, the TCRdb D assignment of TRBD2 cannot be verified. The germline CDR1 and CDR2 sequences are SGHNT and YYREEE (reference sequence). The CDR3 spans 17 residues. The CDR3 is CASSAGRTSVRTGELFF.

The chain uses TRBV28 and TRBJ1-5; the TCRdb D gene call, TRBD1, has no DNA to confirm it. Germline CDR1 reads MDHEN; CDR2 reads SYDVKM. This CDR3 contains 12 residues. The CDR3: CATSKQGLPQHF.

The chain carries TRBV10-3 and TRBJ1-5; without DNA, the TCRdb call of TRBD1 cannot be checked. The length of the CDR3 is 15 residues. Germline assignment: CDR1 ENHRY and CDR2 SYGVKD. The CDR3 sequence is CAANSGTGSYQPQHF.

This rearrangement joins TRBV6-1 to TRBJ1-1; TCRdb returns TRBD1, unconfirmable since there is no DNA. This CDR3 contains 16 residues. Per germline, CDR1 MNHNS and CDR2 SASEGT. The CDR3 sequence: CASSEAGSTGNTEAFF.

This rearrangement joins TRBV6-2 or TRBV6-3 to TRBJ2-1; lacking DNA, the TRBD2 call made by TCRdb goes unchecked. CDR3 length equals 17 residues. Germline-derived CDR1 and CDR2 are MNHEY and SVGEGT. CDR3 sequence: CASSYSLAQTPYNEQFF.

The V and J genes are TRBV28 and TRBJ2-3; without DNA, the TCRdb call of TRBD2 cannot be checked. Germline CDR1 MDHEN, CDR2 SYDVKM. This CDR3 contains 13 residues. The CDR3 region is CASSSAGADTQYF.

The V gene is TRBV6-5, the J gene TRBJ2-1; TCRdb gives TRBD1 as the D gene, but with no DNA this cannot be confirmed. The CDR3 sequence is 17 residues long. Germline V gives CDR1 MNHEY, CDR2 SVGAGI. The CDR3: CASSSAFYRGNYNEQFF.

The rearrangement joins TRBV2 to TRBJ1-1. This CDR3 spans 13 amino acids. From germline, CDR1 is SNHLY and CDR2 FYNNEI. CDR3 residues: CASSGAANTEAFF.

The J gene is TRBJ2-7, the V gene TRBV5-4; without DNA, the TCRdb call of TRBD2 cannot be checked. This CDR3 has 14 amino acids. Germline CDR1 is SGHNT and CDR2 is YYREEE (reference sequence). The CDR3 loop reads CASSLGGGYHGQYF.

The V and J genes are TRBV5-1 and TRBJ1-6. This CDR3 region has 15 residues. Germline CDR1 SGHRS, CDR2 YFSETQ. The CDR3 here is CASSLGGVRNSPLHF.

The chain carries TRBV7-3 and TRBJ2-1; with no DNA, the TCRdb D assignment of TRBD1 cannot be verified. The CDR3 is 19 residues long. CDR1 and CDR2 (germline): SGHTA, FQGTGA. The CDR3 is CASSSARIEQGRTYNEQFF.

The chain uses TRBV30 and TRBJ2-1; absent DNA, TCRdb's TRBD2 call cannot be checked. This CDR3 region has 13 residues. CDR1 GTSNPN and CDR2 SVGIG come from the germline V gene (reference sequence). This CDR3 is CAWSVDRQGEQFF.

The gene calls are TRBV7-3 and TRBJ1-1; with no DNA, the TCRdb D assignment of TRBD1 cannot be verified. Germline CDR1 is SGHTA and CDR2 is FQGTGA. The CDR3 is 15 residues long. CDR3 sequence: CASRREQGVGTEAFF.

This rearrangement joins TRBV6-2 or TRBV6-3 to TRBJ1-2; the TRBD1 assignment by TCRdb is unverifiable without DNA. Germline loops: CDR1 MNHEY, CDR2 SVGEGT. This CDR3 has 15 residues. CDR3 residues: CASSWTGKIIGGYTF.